The rows below give T cell receptor beta chains drawn from one sample of a study of T cell clonotyping in hematopoietic cell transplantation. Assay: immunoSEQ multiplex PCR; the TCRdb copy retains only in-frame clones and omits some. The sample lists some 5,100 clones, more than 75% occurring once. Sequenced here: peripheral blood mononuclear cells, sampled 30 days after allogeneic stem cell transplant. Source of these receptors: a male patient aged 60 to 75 who had an allogeneic stem cell transplant from an unrelated donor, so the T cells may come from the graft donor. Some clones in this sample may be carry-over from other donors' samples. Each CDR3 is given with its conserved first and last residue. The order of the fields is V gene, J gene, clone size, D gene, CDR3 protein, CDR3 DNA. A D gene is named only where the DNA matches it firmly. Size is stated for part of the rows, as once, few or many counts, or as a class when the clone is expanded.

v_call: TRBV19; j_call: TRBJ1-2; clone_size: .; d_call: .; cdr3_aa: CASRITGRTNYGYTF; cdr3_nt: TGTGCCAGTAGAATTACGGGACGGACCAACTATGGCTACACCTTC
v_call: TRBV29-1; j_call: TRBJ1-1; clone_size: .; d_call: TRBD1; cdr3_aa: CSVVHRQGETEAFF; cdr3_nt: TGCAGCGTTGTTCATCGTCAGGGGGAAACTGAAGCTTTCTTT
v_call: TRBV7-3; j_call: TRBJ2-7; clone_size: .; d_call: TRBD1; cdr3_aa: CASSSSTGRYEQYF; cdr3_nt: TGTGCCAGCAGCTCCTCGACAGGGCGGTACGAGCAGTACTTC
v_call: TRBV11-3; j_call: TRBJ2-7; clone_size: few; d_call: .; cdr3_aa: CASSFQGSYEQYF; cdr3_nt: TGTGCCAGCAGCTTTCAGGGCTCCTACGAGCAGTACTTC
v_call: TRBV30; j_call: TRBJ2-7; clone_size: few; d_call: .; cdr3_aa: CAWTADSYEQYF; cdr3_nt: TGTGCCTGGACGGCGGACTCCTACGAGCAGTACTTC
v_call: TRBV7-2; j_call: TRBJ2-7; clone_size: .; d_call: .; cdr3_aa: CASSTGQHSYEQYF; cdr3_nt: TGTGCCAGCAGCACCGGACAACACTCCTACGAGCAGTACTTC
v_call: TRBV5-1; j_call: TRBJ2-7; clone_size: .; d_call: .; cdr3_aa: CASSLLQGYEQYF; cdr3_nt: TGCGCCAGCAGCTTGCTCCAGGGCTACGAGCAGTACTTC
v_call: TRBV6-6; j_call: TRBJ2-7; clone_size: .; d_call: TRBD2; cdr3_aa: CASSHGLAGGSYEQYF; cdr3_nt: TGTGCCAGCAGTCACGGACTAGCGGGGGGGTCCTACGAGCAGTACTTC
v_call: TRBV25-1; j_call: TRBJ1-5; clone_size: once; d_call: .; cdr3_aa: CASSDQRLHQPQHF; cdr3_nt: TGTGCCAGCAGTGATCAAAGGCTGCATCAGCCCCAGCATTTT
v_call: TRBV5-8; j_call: TRBJ1-5; clone_size: .; d_call: .; cdr3_aa: CASSFGAGRQPQHF; cdr3_nt: TGTGCCAGCAGCTTTGGGGCAGGGCGCCAGCCCCAGCATTTT
v_call: TRBV19; j_call: TRBJ1-1; clone_size: .; d_call: .; cdr3_aa: CASTPTGNTEAFF; cdr3_nt: TGTGCCAGTACCCCGACAGGGAACACTGAAGCTTTCTTT
v_call: TRBV7-2; j_call: TRBJ2-3; clone_size: .; d_call: TRBD2; cdr3_aa: CASAIANGGGTDTQYF; cdr3_nt: TGTGCCAGCGCCATCGCAAATGGGGGGGGAACAGATACGCAGTATTTT
v_call: TRBV6-1; j_call: TRBJ2-3; clone_size: few; d_call: .; cdr3_aa: CASRDWEYTDTQYF; cdr3_nt: TGTGCCAGCAGGGACTGGGAGTACACAGATACGCAGTATTTT
v_call: TRBV19; j_call: TRBJ2-4; clone_size: .; d_call: .; cdr3_aa: CASSIVTSTLAKNIQYF; cdr3_nt: TGTGCCAGTAGTATAGTAACATCTACTCTAGCCAAAAACATTCAGTACTTC
v_call: TRBV2; j_call: TRBJ2-3; clone_size: .; d_call: .; cdr3_aa: CASGGRAITDTQYF; cdr3_nt: TGTGCCAGCGGCGGCAGGGCCATCACAGATACGCAGTATTTT
v_call: TRBV5-1; j_call: TRBJ2-5; clone_size: .; d_call: .; cdr3_aa: CASSLAPGPETQYF; cdr3_nt: TGCGCCAGCAGCTTGGCCCCAGGTCCGGAGACCCAGTACTTC
v_call: TRBV29-1; j_call: TRBJ1-1; clone_size: .; d_call: .; cdr3_aa: CSVRSDRGLNTEAFF; cdr3_nt: TGCAGCGTCCGCTCGGACCGGGGACTGAACACTGAAGCTTTCTTT
v_call: TRBV1; j_call: TRBJ2-7; clone_size: .; d_call: .; cdr3_aa: CTSSQNIPLGAGGPREQYF; cdr3_nt: TGCACCAGCAGCCAAAACATACCCTTAGGGGCGGGAGGGCCGCGAGAGCAGTACTTC
v_call: TRBV30; j_call: TRBJ1-5; clone_size: .; d_call: TRBD1; cdr3_aa: CAWSEQGVRPQHF; cdr3_nt: TGTGCCTGGAGCGAACAGGGGGTTCGGCCCCAGCATTTT
v_call: TRBV11-3; j_call: TRBJ2-3; clone_size: once; d_call: .; cdr3_aa: CASSLVYTDTQYF; cdr3_nt: TGTGCCAGCAGCTTAGTATACACAGATACGCAGTATTTT
v_call: TRBV14; j_call: TRBJ1-2; clone_size: .; d_call: .; cdr3_aa: CASSQDRGYTVNYGYTF; cdr3_nt: TGTGCCAGCAGCCAAGACAGGGGCTACACCGTGAACTATGGCTACACCTTC
v_call: TRBV11-2; j_call: TRBJ2-7; clone_size: .; d_call: .; cdr3_aa: CASSFPPKGGYGDEQYF; cdr3_nt: TGTGCCAGCAGTTTCCCTCCCAAAGGGGGGTACGGGGACGAGCAGTACTTC
v_call: TRBV16; j_call: TRBJ2-4; clone_size: .; d_call: .; cdr3_aa: CASSQSIGGSRLAKNIQYF; cdr3_nt: TGTGCCAGCAGCCAATCGATCGGGGGTTCGAGGCTAGCCAAAAACATTCAGTACTTC
v_call: TRBV14; j_call: TRBJ1-2; clone_size: .; d_call: .; cdr3_aa: CASSQNQMGGYTF; cdr3_nt: TGTGCCAGCAGCCAAAACCAGATGGGGGGCTACACCTTC
v_call: TRBV30; j_call: TRBJ1-1; clone_size: .; d_call: .; cdr3_aa: CAWLKNTEAFF; cdr3_nt: TGTGCCTGGTTGAAGAACACTGAAGCTTTCTTT
v_call: TRBV7-7; j_call: TRBJ2-1; clone_size: few; d_call: TRBD1; cdr3_aa: CASSLDRQGAGNEQFF; cdr3_nt: TGTGCTAGCAGCTTAGATCGTCAGGGGGCAGGGAATGAGCAGTTCTTC
v_call: TRBV9; j_call: TRBJ2-3; clone_size: .; d_call: .; cdr3_aa: CASSTGNPTDTQYF; cdr3_nt: TGTGCCAGCAGTACGGGGAACCCCACAGATACGCAGTATTTT
v_call: TRBV7-9; j_call: TRBJ1-1; clone_size: .; d_call: TRBD1; cdr3_aa: CASALDRGSFTEAFF; cdr3_nt: TGTGCCAGCGCCTTGGACAGGGGGTCTTTTACTGAAGCTTTCTTT
v_call: TRBV25-1; j_call: TRBJ1-1; clone_size: large; d_call: .; cdr3_aa: CASSRALGEAFF; cdr3_nt: TGTGCCAGCTCTCGGGCCCTCGGGGAAGCTTTCTTT
v_call: TRBV19; j_call: TRBJ1-2; clone_size: once; d_call: TRBD1; cdr3_aa: CASSAYSQGARYGYTF; cdr3_nt: TGTGCCAGTAGTGCCTATTCACAGGGGGCGCGGTATGGCTACACCTTC
v_call: TRBV11-2; j_call: TRBJ2-5; clone_size: .; d_call: .; cdr3_aa: CASSLMYRTLRETQYF; cdr3_nt: TGTGCCAGCAGCTTAATGTACAGAACACTAAGAGAGACCCAGTACTTC
v_call: TRBV7-9; j_call: TRBJ2-1; clone_size: .; d_call: .; cdr3_aa: CASSLGDGQFF; cdr3_nt: TGTGCCAGCAGCTTAGGGGACGGGCAGTTCTTC
v_call: TRBV27; j_call: TRBJ2-5; clone_size: .; d_call: TRBD1; cdr3_aa: CASSFRTGGGETQYF; cdr3_nt: TGTGCCAGCAGTTTCAGGACAGGGGGGGGAGAGACCCAGTACTTC
v_call: TRBV6-4; j_call: TRBJ2-1; clone_size: .; d_call: TRBD1; cdr3_aa: CASSAGQGARLADNEQFF; cdr3_nt: TGTGCCAGCAGTGCTGGACAGGGGGCTCGACTAGCGGACAATGAGCAGTTCTTC
v_call: TRBV10-2; j_call: TRBJ1-6; clone_size: .; d_call: .; cdr3_aa: CASSESTERNSPLHF; cdr3_nt: TGCGCCAGCAGTGAGAGTACAGAGCGTAATTCACCCCTCCACTTT
v_call: TRBV5-1; j_call: TRBJ2-2; clone_size: .; d_call: .; cdr3_aa: CASSLVEAGELFF; cdr3_nt: TGCGCCAGCAGCTTGGTGGAGGCCGGGGAGCTGTTTTTT
v_call: TRBV9; j_call: TRBJ1-6; clone_size: .; d_call: .; cdr3_aa: CASSVGFQDSPLHF; cdr3_nt: TGTGCCAGCAGCGTAGGTTTTCAGGATTCACCCCTCCACTTT
v_call: TRBV6-5; j_call: TRBJ2-3; clone_size: .; d_call: TRBD2; cdr3_aa: CASSSLLAGGGTQYF; cdr3_nt: TGTGCCAGCAGTTCCTTACTAGCGGGAGGGGGTACGCAGTATTTT
v_call: TRBV2; j_call: TRBJ1-1; clone_size: .; d_call: .; cdr3_aa: CASIKGISSEAFF; cdr3_nt: TGTGCCAGCATCAAGGGGATCTCCTCTGAAGCTTTCTTT
v_call: TRBV27; j_call: TRBJ1-1; clone_size: .; d_call: .; cdr3_aa: CASKRADVTEAFF; cdr3_nt: TGTGCCAGCAAAAGGGCGGACGTCACTGAAGCTTTCTTT